This paragraph covers one T cell receptor beta chain sequence. The junction shows a germline mismatch at one end, possibly a read error. The authors made TCR beta cDNA from 450 to 600 ng total RNA with a constant-region primer. The TCR beta library was amplified through three nested multiplex PCR rounds in a modified ARM-PCR procedure. With TRBV1-TRBV30 forward primers and a C-beta reverse primer, the first two PCR rounds were run for roughly 10 cycles each. TCRdb called the multiplex PCR reads again in MiXCR, with one record for every CDR3 protein. The sample has tens of thousands of distinct CDR3 sequences, about 71% seen once. CDR3 length: 11 amino acids. Germline assignment: CDR1 SGHAT and CDR2 FQNNGV. The data are from a study of tumor-infiltrating lymphocytes in primary liver carcinoma. Study-wide context: The tumors, T1-T3 N0M0 lesions, were roughly 4.2 to 11 cm across.

Joint extraction of RNA and DNA used about 17-31 mg of bulk tissue that was unsorted. Patients diagnosed with primary liver carcinoma received treatment through surgical resection. Patients had chronic HBV infection and were treatment-naive. The receptor was isolated from a woman in her thirties with primary liver carcinoma and hepatitis B virus infection. The chain combines TRBV11-2 with TRBJ1-1, with unresolved D. Sequenced input: liver tumor tissue from sampling region 3. Subset given: tumor region T3, left-lateral pole. CDR3 residues: CASIDWGEALF. CDR3 sequence (DNA): TGTGCCAGCATAGATTGGGGTGAAGCTCTCTTT.